This record concerns one T cell receptor (beta chain) sequence. Original processing notes: Amplification with reference gene primers provided the estimates of nucleated cell counts. The table came from immunoSEQ multiplex PCR; TCRdb's copy has only in-frame clones and leaves some out. V, J and clone size are those of that table, while D and trimming were read from the DNA. The sample lists 150,000 or so clones; more than 70% were seen once. This sample is part of a study of blood T cell repertoires in COVID-19. Overall study context: Specimens from acute and convalescent COVID-19 originated in the United States, Italy and Spain. Nucleic acid was either cDNA or gDNA, and it came from T cells, B-cell-depleted T cells, or PBMCs.

The origin of this receptor is a human donor in a cohort sampled during active COVID-19. Specimen: peripheral blood.

The CDR3 spells CASSLVPYGYTF. The DNA for the CDR3 is TGTGCCAGCAGTTTAGTCCCATATGGCTACACCTTC. J is TRBJ1-2 and V is TRBV12-3 or TRBV12-4, with no clear D. V was clipped by 1 base and J by 5 bases, with 5 bases between them. The CDR3 totals 12 residues.